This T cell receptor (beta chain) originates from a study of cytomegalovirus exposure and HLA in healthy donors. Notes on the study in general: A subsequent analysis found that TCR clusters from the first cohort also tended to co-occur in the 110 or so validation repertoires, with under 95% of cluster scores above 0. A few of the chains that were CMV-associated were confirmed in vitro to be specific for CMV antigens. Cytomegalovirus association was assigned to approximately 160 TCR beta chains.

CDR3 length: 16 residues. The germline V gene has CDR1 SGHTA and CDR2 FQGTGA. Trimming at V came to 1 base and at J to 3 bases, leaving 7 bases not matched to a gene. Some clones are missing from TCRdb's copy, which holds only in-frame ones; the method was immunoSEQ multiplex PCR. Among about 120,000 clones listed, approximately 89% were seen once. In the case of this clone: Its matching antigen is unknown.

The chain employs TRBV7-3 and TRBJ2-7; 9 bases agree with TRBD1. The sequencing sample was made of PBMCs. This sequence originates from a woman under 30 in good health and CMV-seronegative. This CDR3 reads CASSLNPGQGFYEQYF. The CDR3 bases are TGTGCCAGCAGCTTAAATCCTGGACAGGGGTTCTACGAGCAGTACTTC.